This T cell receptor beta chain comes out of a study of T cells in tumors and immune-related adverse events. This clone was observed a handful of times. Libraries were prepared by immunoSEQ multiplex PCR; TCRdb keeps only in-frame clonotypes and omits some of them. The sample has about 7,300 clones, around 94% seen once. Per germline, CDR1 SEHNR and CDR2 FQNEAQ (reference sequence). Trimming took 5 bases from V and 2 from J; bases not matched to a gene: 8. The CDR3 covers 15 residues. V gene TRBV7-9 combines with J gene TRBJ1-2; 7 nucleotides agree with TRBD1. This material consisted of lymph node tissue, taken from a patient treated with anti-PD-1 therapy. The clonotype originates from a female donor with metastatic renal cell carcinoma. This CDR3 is CASSGRTGENYGYTF. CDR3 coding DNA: TGTGCCAGCAGCGGACGCACAGGGGAAAACTATGGCTACACCTTC.